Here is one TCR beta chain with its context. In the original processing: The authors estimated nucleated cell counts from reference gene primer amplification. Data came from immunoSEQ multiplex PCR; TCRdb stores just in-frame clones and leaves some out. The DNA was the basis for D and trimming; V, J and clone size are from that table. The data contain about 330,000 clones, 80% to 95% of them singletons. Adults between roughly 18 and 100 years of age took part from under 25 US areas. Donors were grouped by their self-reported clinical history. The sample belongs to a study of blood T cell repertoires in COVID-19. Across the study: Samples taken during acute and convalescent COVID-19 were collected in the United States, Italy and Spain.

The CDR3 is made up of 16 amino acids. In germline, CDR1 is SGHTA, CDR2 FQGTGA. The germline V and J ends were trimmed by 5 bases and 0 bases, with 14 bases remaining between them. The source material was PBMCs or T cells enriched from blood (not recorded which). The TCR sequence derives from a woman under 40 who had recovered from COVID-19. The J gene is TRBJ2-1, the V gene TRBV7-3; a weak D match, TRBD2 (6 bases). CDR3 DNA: TGTGCCAGCAGCGGGGACTCCCGTGGCTCCTACAATGAGCAGTTCTTC. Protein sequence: CASSGDSRGSYNEQFF.